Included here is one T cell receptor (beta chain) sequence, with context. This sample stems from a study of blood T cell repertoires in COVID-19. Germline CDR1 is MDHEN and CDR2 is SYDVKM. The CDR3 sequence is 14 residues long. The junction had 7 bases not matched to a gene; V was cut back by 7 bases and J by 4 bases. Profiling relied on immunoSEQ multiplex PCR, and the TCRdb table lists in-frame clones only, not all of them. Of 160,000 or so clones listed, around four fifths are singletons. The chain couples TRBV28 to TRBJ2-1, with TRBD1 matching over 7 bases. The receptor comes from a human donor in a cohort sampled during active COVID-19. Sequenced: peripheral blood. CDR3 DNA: TGTGCCAGCACCCCTGGACAGGCTTACAATGAGCAGTTCTTC. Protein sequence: CASTPGQAYNEQFF.